This T cell receptor beta chain was captured by sequencing in a study of regulatory T cells in long-lasting Graves disease. V was cut by 3 bases and J by 0 bases, with 7 bases left in between. The germline V gene has CDR1 SGHRS and CDR2 YFSETQ. The CDR3 totals 13 residues. Time point in this sample: newly diagnosed GD, antithyroid drugs for less than 3 months. RNA extracted from PBMCs served as the sequencing template. CDR3-region Arm-PCR and iRepertoire HTBI primers produced the TCR beta libraries. TCRdb re-called the multiplex PCR reads with MiXCR, one entry per CDR3 protein. Counted here are roughly 430,000 distinct CDR3 sequences, about 17% occurring once; the ten biggest clones make up roughly 10%. This clonotype was counted only a few times. The sample also formed part of further work on T cells in Graves' hyperthyroidism and ophthalmopathy. That paper adds: HTBI primers were employed in a first-round RT-PCR of the TCR CDR3.

The chain has TRBV5-1 and TRBJ2-7; D call uncertain. This receptor was obtained from a woman between 25 and 40 years old with Graves disease. Sequencing used peripheral blood mononuclear cells (PBMCs), obtained at new diagnosis, from a patient treated with antithyroid drugs. The CDR3 reads CASSSLGSYEQYF. DNA of the CDR3: TGCGCCAGCAGCTCCCTCGGCTCCTACGAGCAGTACTTC.